Listed below are T cell receptor beta chains from one sample, sequenced in a study of blood T cell repertoires in COVID-19. The method was immunoSEQ multiplex PCR; TCRdb's version includes in-frame clones alone and lacks a portion of them. The sample yields about 88,000 clones, 70% to 90% seen once. Sequences were obtained from peripheral blood. These receptors were taken from an older woman with acute or convalescent COVID-19. The CDR3 runs from the conserved cysteine through the conserved F or W. Each record gives: CDR3 DNA, CDR3 protein, CDR3 length, clone size, D gene, J gene, V gene. A D gene is named only where the DNA matches it firmly. Clone size is stated in some rows and not others, as once, few, many or a class when expanded.

TGTGCCGGCCGGGACTCCTATGGCTACACCTTC CAGRDSYGYTF 11 NA NA TRBJ1-2 TRBV12-3/TRBV12-4
TGCAGTGCTAGTCCCGACCGGGACTATGGCTACACCTTC CSASPDRDYGYTF 13 NA NA TRBJ1-2 TRBV20-1
TGTGCCATCAGTGAGTCCGCGGTTCCATTAGGCTACACCTTC CAISESAVPLGYTF 14 NA NA TRBJ1-2 TRBV10-3
TGTGCCACCAGTGAGGGAGGGAAGGATGGCTACACCTTC CATSEGGKDGYTF 13 NA NA TRBJ1-2 TRBV24-1
TGTGCCAGCAGCTTCTTAAATCCAGCGGGGGGGCTTAGCGAGACCCAGTACTTC CASSFLNPAGGLSETQYF 18 once TRBD2 TRBJ2-5 TRBV7-6
TGTGCCAGCAGCTCGGCGACAGGGTCGAGAGAGACCCAGTACTTC CASSSATGSRETQYF 15 NA TRBD1 TRBJ2-5 TRBV13
TGTGCCAGCTCTAAGCCCGGGACTAGCGACAATGAGCAGTTCTTC CASSKPGTSDNEQFF 15 NA TRBD2 TRBJ2-1 TRBV7-9
TGTGCCAGCTCACCTCCAACAGATACGCAGTATTTT CASSPPTDTQYF 12 NA NA TRBJ2-3 TRBV18
TGTGCCAGCAGCTTACATGGTAGCGGGAGGGCCGACACCGGGGAGCTGTTTTTT CASSLHGSGRADTGELFF 18 NA TRBD2 TRBJ2-2 TRBV7-8
TGCGCCAGCAGCTTGGAGGGGCACGGCTCACCCCTCCACTTT CASSLEGHGSPLHF 14 NA NA TRBJ1-6 TRBV5-1
TGTGCCACCCAAGGGGGTAAGGATCAGCCCCAGCATTTT CATQGGKDQPQHF 13 NA NA TRBJ1-5 TRBV6-5
TGTGCCAGCAGCTTGAGACAGTCGAACACTGAAGCTTTCTTT CASSLRQSNTEAFF 14 NA NA TRBJ1-1 TRBV5-8
TGTGCCAGCAGCGACAGGGGGTCGAGTGAAAAACTGTTTTTT CASSDRGSSEKLFF 14 NA TRBD1 TRBJ1-4 TRBV2
TGTGCCAGCAGTTGGAGCGGAGGCTCCTACAATGAGCAGTTCTTC CASSWSGGSYNEQFF 15 once NA TRBJ2-1 TRBV6-2/TRBV6-3
TGTGCCAGCAGTGCCTTCCCGGGGTCCACCGGGGAGCTGTTTTTT CASSAFPGSTGELFF 15 once NA TRBJ2-2 TRBV25-1
TGTGCCACCAGTGATTCCGCCGGAAGGGGGTTTTCCACAGATACGCAGTATTTT CATSDSAGRGFSTDTQYF 18 NA NA TRBJ2-3 TRBV24-1
TGTGCCAGCAGTTACGCCAGGGGGATGGGCACTGAAGCTTTCTTT CASSYARGMGTEAFF 15 NA TRBD1 TRBJ1-1 TRBV6-5
TGTGCCAGCAGTCCTAGCGGGGGGGTTCAAGAGACCCAGTACTTC CASSPSGGVQETQYF 15 NA TRBD2 TRBJ2-5 TRBV4-2
TGTGCCAGCTCACAAGGGGGGGTTGCTAACTATGGCTACACCTTC CASSQGGVANYGYTF 15 NA NA TRBJ1-2 TRBV3-1/TRBV3-2
TGTGCCAGCTCTTTAGACAGGCCGAACACCGGGGAGCTGTTTTTT CASSLDRPNTGELFF 15 NA NA TRBJ2-2 TRBV2
TGCGCCAGCAGGCCTCAGACAGGGGAGGTCGGGGAGCTGTTTTTT CASRPQTGEVGELFF 15 NA TRBD1 TRBJ2-2 TRBV4-1
TGTGCCAGCAGTTTTGGGACTGCGTTGCAGTTCTTC CASSFGTALQFF 12 NA NA TRBJ2-1 TRBV6-5
TGTGCCAGCAGCTTTCACAGGGAATCGAACACTGAAGCTTTCTTT CASSFHRESNTEAFF 15 NA NA TRBJ1-1 TRBV9
TGCGCCAGCAGCCCGGAACAGGGGGCGCTTAAGACCCAGTACTTC CASSPEQGALKTQYF 15 NA TRBD1 TRBJ2-5 TRBV5-1